A single sample gave rise to the 30 T cell receptor beta chains below, sequenced in a study of blood T cell repertoires in COVID-19. TCRdb's copy holds only in-frame clones and misses some; the assay was immunoSEQ multiplex PCR. The top ten hold almost 1.5% of the sample, which has fewer than 300,000 clones, roughly 84% seen once. The sequenced sample consisted of peripheral blood. These TCRs come from a human donor with COVID-19, enrolled during active disease. The donor label of this sample is uncertain.

The chain combines TRBV4-1 with TRBJ1-5; D might be TRBD1 (5 bases). Germline CDR1 MGHRA, CDR2 YSYEKL. V dropped 1 base and J dropped 5 bases, with 9 bases sitting between them. The CDR3 extends over 14 amino acids. The CDR3 nucleotides read TGCGCCAGCAGCCAAGGGACACCATATCAGCCCCAGCATTTT. Translation: CASSQGTPYQPQHF.

The chain joins TRBV9 to TRBJ2-7, with TRBD1 matching 10 bases. Germline V gene lookup returns CDR1 SGDLS and CDR2 YYNGEE. The CDR3 totals 14 residues. The ends lost 4 bases at V and 3 bases at J; junction bases unmatched: 4. CDR3: CASSKRTGGYEQYF. CDR3 coding DNA: TGTGCCAGCAGCAAACGGACAGGGGGCTACGAGCAGTACTTC.

V gene TRBV6-2 or TRBV6-3 combines with J gene TRBJ2-1; no firm D call. This CDR3 region has 14 residues. V shed 2 bases and J shed 4 bases, with 9 bases lying between them. Looked up from germline, CDR1 is MNHEY and CDR2 is SVGEGT. CDR3 nucleotides: TGTGCCAGCAGTTACGGCAATGCTTACAATGAGCAGTTCTTC. Translation gives CASSYGNAYNEQFF.

This chain links TRBV6-2 or TRBV6-3 with TRBJ2-7; 7 positions agree with TRBD2. The CDR3 loop spans 15 amino acids. Germline trimming cut 4 bases from V and 5 bases from J; bases unmatched to any gene: 11. The germline V gene has CDR1 MNHEY and CDR2 SVGEGT. CDR3 DNA sequence: TGTGCCAGCAGTTCACCGGGAGGAGGGTCCCACGAGCAGTACTTC. Translation: CASSSPGGGSHEQYF.

The CDR3 DNA follows: TGTGCCAGCAGCGCCAGTAGCGGGGCCCCCTACGAGCAGTACTTC. Encoded protein: CASSASSGAPYEQYF. This sequence joins TRBV9 and TRBJ2-7, with 8 bases that match TRBD2. Germline V lookup: CDR1 SGDLS, CDR2 YYNGEE. CDR3 length: 15 residues. V lost 3 bases, J lost 2 bases, and 7 bases stayed unmatched.

The V and J genes are TRBV3-1 (or the pseudogene TRBV3-2) and TRBJ1-5; no clear D gene. This CDR3 has 12 residues. Trimming left V 3 bases short and J 3 bases short, with 3 bases between. Germline-derived CDR1 and CDR2 are LGHDT and YNNKEL (reference sequence). The CDR3 spells CASSHYNQPQHF. The CDR3 nucleotides are TGTGCCAGCAGCCACTACAATCAGCCCCAGCATTTT.

The V call is TRBV9, the J call TRBJ2-1, with TRBD2 matching over 10 bases. Germline CDR1 and CDR2: SGDLS and YYNGEE. J lost 0 bases, V lost 1 base, and 4 bases had no gene match. CDR3 length: 17 amino acids. The CDR3 region is CASSVQASGSSYNEQFF. CDR3 sequence (DNA): TGTGCCAGCAGCGTACAGGCTAGCGGGAGCTCCTACAATGAGCAGTTCTTC.

There are a few counts of this clone. The chain carries TRBV19 and TRBJ2-7; 8 nucleotides match TRBD2. The CDR3 covers 16 residues. V lost 2 bases, J lost 5 bases, and 11 bases stayed unmatched. Looked up from germline, CDR1 is LNHDA and CDR2 is SQIVND (reference sequence). The CDR3 reads CASSIIWGGRNNEQYF. The DNA of the CDR3 is TGTGCCAGTAGTATAATATGGGGCGGGAGGAACAACGAGCAGTACTTC. The complete variable domain, with remaining parts taken from reference TRBV19 and TRBJ2-7, reads DGGITQSPKYLFRKEGQNVTLSCEQNLNHDAMYWYRQDPGQGLRLIYYSQIVNDFQKGDIAEGYSVSREKKESFPLTVTSAQKNPTAFYLCASSIIWGGRNNEQYFGPGTRLTVT.

The chain combines TRBV9 with TRBJ1-5; TRBD1 agrees at 10 bases. Germline V gene data show CDR1 as SGDLS and CDR2 as YYNGEE. This CDR3 region has 14 residues. After removal of 3 bases from V and 5 bases from J, the junction contained 2 bases not matched to a gene. CDR3 sequence (DNA): TGTGCCAGCAGCGGGGACAGGGGATATCAGCCCCAGCATTTT. Translation: CASSGDRGYQPQHF.

The chain is built from TRBV19 and TRBJ2-7; D is perhaps TRBD1 (5 bases). Germline V gene sequence: CDR1 LNHDA, CDR2 SQIVND (reference sequence). The CDR3 sequence is 15 residues long. V gave up 11 bases and J gave up 4 bases, with 24 bases separating them. Here the CDR3 DNA reads TGTGCCCTTGGGCAGGTCTGGCAAGGGGTATACGAGCAGTACTTC. It codes for CALGQVWQGVYEQYF.

The J gene is TRBJ2-1, the V gene TRBV20-1; 7 nucleotides match TRBD2. The ends lost 3 bases at V and 4 bases at J; junction bases unmatched: 6. CDR1 DFQATT and CDR2 SNEGSKA come from the germline V gene (reference sequence). This CDR3 spans 14 amino acids. CDR3 sequence (DNA): TGCAGTGCTAGTATTCTAGCGGATTACAATGAGCAGTTCTTC. Amino acids: CSASILADYNEQFF.

The chain combines TRBV11-2 with TRBJ2-3; 10 positions match TRBD2. CDR1 is SGHAT, CDR2 FQNNGV, per germline. The CDR3 consists of 17 residues. The V segment lost 5 bases and the J segment 0 bases; nucleotides outside the gene matches: 8. Written as DNA, the CDR3 is TGTGCCAGCAGCAAGCGGACTAGCGGATTTAGCACAGATACGCAGTATTTT. Translating gives CASSKRTSGFSTDTQYF.

Of note for this clone: Distinct nucleotide sequences in the sample also encode this CDR3. The J gene is TRBJ1-1, the V gene TRBV18; the match to TRBD1 covers 8 bases. The V and J ends lost 3 bases and 5 bases, in that order; junction bases with no gene match: 2. The germline CDR1 and CDR2 sequences are KGHSH and LQKENI. CDR3 length equals 13 residues. The CDR3 region is CASSPDRATEAFF. The CDR3 bases are TGTGCCAGCTCACCGGACAGGGCTACTGAAGCTTTCTTT. Full variable domain (rest looked up from reference TRBV18 and TRBJ1-1): NAGVMQNPRHLVRRRGQEARLRCSPMKGHSHVYWYRQLPEEGLKFMVYLQKENIIDESGMPKERFSAEFPKEGPSILRIQQVVRGDSAAYFCASSPDRATEAFFGQGTRLTVV.

The J gene is TRBJ2-5, the V gene TRBV7-2; possibly TRBD2 for D (5 bases). This CDR3 spans 14 amino acids. CDR1 and CDR2 (germline): SGHTA, FQGNSA. Trimming left V 3 bases short and J 5 bases short, with 13 bases between. The CDR3 DNA reads as TGTGCCAGCAGCTTCCCAGGCACGGGGGAGACCCAGTACTTC. As protein: CASSFPGTGETQYF.

In its sample, this clone was seen once. V usage is TRBV21-1 and J usage is TRBJ2-3; the listed D gene, TRBD2, was not tested against the DNA. TRBV21-1 corresponds to a pseudogene. The CDR3 runs to 14 residues. The CDR3 nucleotides are TGTGCCAGCAAAAACCGGGGGAACACAGATACGCAGTATTTT. Its translation: CASKNRGNTDTQYF.

The V and J genes are TRBV18 and TRBJ2-7; 7 bases fit TRBD1. CDR1 is KGHSH and CDR2 is LQKENI in the germline V gene. Germline trimming cut 6 bases from V and 0 bases from J; bases unmatched to any gene: 2. This CDR3 spans 13 amino acids. The CDR3 reads CASSTGTSYEQYF. The CDR3 DNA follows: TGTGCCAGCTCGACAGGGACCTCCTACGAGCAGTACTTC.

This CDR3 reads CASSLDPAGVGYEQYF. For the CDR3, the DNA is TGTGCCAGCAGCTTGGATCCAGCGGGAGTGGGCTACGAGCAGTACTTC. The rearrangement joins TRBV5-4 to TRBJ2-7, with 8 positions matching TRBD2. Trimming cost V 0 bases and J 3 bases; bases outside gene matches: 8. The CDR3 loop spans 16 amino acids. Germline V lookup: CDR1 SGHNT, CDR2 YYREEE (reference sequence).

The chain has TRBV27 and TRBJ1-5, with 7 bases matching TRBD1. J lost 3 bases, V lost 6 bases, and 8 bases had no gene match. The CDR3 has 15 amino acids. CDR1 is MNHEY and CDR2 is SMNVEV in the germline V gene (reference sequence). The CDR3 nucleotides read TGTGCCAGCAGGACCCTAACAGGGGCCAATCAGCCCCAGCATTTT. Its protein product is CASRTLTGANQPQHF.

The chain employs TRBV27 and TRBJ1-1; TRBD1 might be the D (6 bases). Germline CDR1 is MNHEY and CDR2 is SMNVEV (reference sequence). V lost 5 bases to trimming and J lost 1 base, with 14 bases between them. The CDR3 is 15 residues long. Here the CDR3 DNA reads TGTGCCAGCAGTCCACCGGGACACCGGAACACTGAAGCTTTCTTT. Its protein product is CASSPPGHRNTEAFF.

The chain recombines TRBV9 with TRBJ1-1, with TRBD1 matching over 7 bases. The junction had 3 bases not matched to a gene; V was cut back by 4 bases and J by 0 bases. CDR1 is SGDLS and CDR2 is YYNGEE in the germline V gene. The CDR3 runs to 14 residues. The CDR3, as DNA: TGTGCCAGCAGCCCGACAGGGTTGAACACTGAAGCTTTCTTT. Translation: CASSPTGLNTEAFF.

This rearrangement joins TRBV6-2 or TRBV6-3 to TRBJ2-2; the D gene is possibly TRBD2 (6 bases). The V gene's germline CDR1 is MNHEY and CDR2 SVGEGT. V shed 4 bases and J shed 4 bases, with 16 bases lying between them. The CDR3 length is 16 residues. The CDR3 DNA sequence: TGTGCCAGCAGTTTCTCGGCGGGGCGGTCCACCGGGGAGCTGTTTTTT. Translation: CASSFSAGRSTGELFF.

The J gene is TRBJ2-1, the V gene TRBV7-8; 7 nucleotides align to TRBD1. The V gene's germline CDR1 is SGHVS and CDR2 FQNEAQ. J was trimmed by 3 bases and V by 0 bases; bases with no gene match: 5. CDR3 length: 16 residues. The DNA for the CDR3 is TGTGCCAGCAGCTTAGCAGAGGGGGCCCTCTACAATGAGCAGTTCTTC. Its protein is CASSLAEGALYNEQFF.

The chain employs TRBV19 and TRBJ1-2; D is undetermined. Germline V gives CDR1 LNHDA, CDR2 SQIVND (reference sequence). The ends were cut back, 3 bases at V and 4 bases at J, with 12 bases in the middle. CDR3 length: 14 amino acids. For the CDR3, the DNA is TGTGCCAGTAGTATTGGGTACAGCCCCTATGGCTACACCTTC. Translating it yields CASSIGYSPYGYTF.

This rearrangement joins TRBV10-2 to TRBJ1-1, with D uncertain. V lost 7 bases to trimming and J lost 3 bases, with 9 bases between them. Per germline, CDR1 WSHSY and CDR2 SAAADI. CDR3 length: 12 amino acids. The CDR3 sequence is CASNHQDTEAFF. CDR3 nucleotides: TGCGCCAGCAACCACCAGGACACTGAAGCTTTCTTT.

Concerning this clone: One end of the junction does not line up with germline, which may come from a read error. V and J are TRBV18 and TRBJ2-5; D is possibly TRBD2 (5 bases). CDR1 and CDR2 (germline): KGHSH, LQKENI. The CDR3 contains 15 residues. In DNA, the CDR3 is TGTGCCAGCGCACCTTTCGCCGGGAACCAAGAGACCCAGTACTTC. Translated: CASAPFAGNQETQYF.

The rearrangement uses TRBV2 and TRBJ2-2; 7 bases align to TRBD1. CDR3 length equals 17 residues. The V segment lost 4 bases and the J segment 2 bases; nucleotides outside the gene matches: 10. Germline V gene sequence: CDR1 SNHLY, CDR2 FYNNEI. The CDR3: CASSGDRVPTNTGELFF. The DNA of the CDR3 is TGTGCCAGCAGTGGGGACAGAGTCCCGACTAACACCGGGGAGCTGTTTTTT.

This sequence joins TRBV11-3 and TRBJ2-2; 9 positions agree with TRBD1. This CDR3 region has 15 residues. Germline-derived CDR1 and CDR2 are SGHNT and YENEEA. Trimming removed 5 bases from V and 3 bases from J; junction bases left unmatched: 4. CDR3 amino acids: CASSPGTGHTGELFF. CDR3 coding DNA: TGTGCCAGCAGCCCCGGGACAGGGCACACCGGGGAGCTGTTTTTT.

The J gene is TRBJ2-7, the V gene TRBV28; 7 nucleotides match TRBD1. J was trimmed by 1 base and V by 7 bases; bases with no gene match: 10. Germline V gene sequence: CDR1 MDHEN, CDR2 SYDVKM. This CDR3 spans 15 amino acids. CDR3 sequence: CASTPTGVGSYEQYF. CDR3 DNA: TGTGCCAGCACTCCCACAGGGGTAGGATCCTACGAGCAGTACTTC.

The chain links TRBV7-2 to TRBJ1-4, with 7 bases aligning to TRBD1. CDR3 length: 15 residues. Looked up from germline, CDR1 is SGHTA and CDR2 is FQGNSA. V shed 5 bases and J 8 bases; nucleotides not matched to a gene: 11. The chain's CDR3 is CASSQYRGIGEKLFF. DNA of the CDR3: TGTGCCAGCAGCCAATACAGGGGAATCGGGGAAAAACTGTTTTTT.

The chain recombines TRBV7-3 with TRBJ2-7; 7 nucleotides match TRBD2. Germline V CDR1 and CDR2: SGHTA, FQGTGA. V was clipped by 1 base and J by 1 base; unmatched bases: 4. This CDR3 is 15 amino acids long. The CDR3 region has the DNA TGTGCCAGCAGCTTAATGGGACTAACATCCTACGAGCAGTACTTC. Amino acids: CASSLMGLTSYEQYF.